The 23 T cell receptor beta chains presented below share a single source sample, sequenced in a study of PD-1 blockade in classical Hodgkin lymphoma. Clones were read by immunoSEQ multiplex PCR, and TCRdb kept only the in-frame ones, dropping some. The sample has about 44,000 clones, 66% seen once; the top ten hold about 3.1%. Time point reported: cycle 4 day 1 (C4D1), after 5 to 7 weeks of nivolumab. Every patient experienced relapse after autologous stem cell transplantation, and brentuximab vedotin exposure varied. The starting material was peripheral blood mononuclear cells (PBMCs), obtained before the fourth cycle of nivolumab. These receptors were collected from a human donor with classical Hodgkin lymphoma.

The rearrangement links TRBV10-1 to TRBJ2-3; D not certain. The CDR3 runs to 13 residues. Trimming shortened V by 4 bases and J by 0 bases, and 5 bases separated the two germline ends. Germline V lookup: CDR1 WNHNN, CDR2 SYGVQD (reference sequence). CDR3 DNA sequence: TGCGCCAGCAGTGGGCATAGCACAGATACGCAGTATTTT. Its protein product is CASSGHSTDTQYF.

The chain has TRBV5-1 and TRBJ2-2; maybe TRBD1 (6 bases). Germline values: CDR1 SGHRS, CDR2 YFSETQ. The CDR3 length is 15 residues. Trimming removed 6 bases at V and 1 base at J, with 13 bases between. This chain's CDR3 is CASNALQGNTGELFF. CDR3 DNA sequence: TGCGCCAGCAACGCCCTACAGGGGAACACCGGGGAGCTGTTTTTT.

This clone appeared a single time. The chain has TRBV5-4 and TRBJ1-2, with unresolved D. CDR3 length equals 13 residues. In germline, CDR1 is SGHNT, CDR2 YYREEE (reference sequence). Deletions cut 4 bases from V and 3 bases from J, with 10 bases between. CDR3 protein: CASSSTAYYGYTF. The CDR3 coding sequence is TGTGCCAGCAGCAGCACAGCCTACTATGGCTACACCTTC.

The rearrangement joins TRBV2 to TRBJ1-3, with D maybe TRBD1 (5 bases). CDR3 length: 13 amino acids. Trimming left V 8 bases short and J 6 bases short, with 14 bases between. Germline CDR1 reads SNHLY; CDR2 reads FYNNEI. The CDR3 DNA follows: TGTGCCAGCCACCTGGGCAGGGAAAACACCATATATTTT. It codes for CASHLGRENTIYF.

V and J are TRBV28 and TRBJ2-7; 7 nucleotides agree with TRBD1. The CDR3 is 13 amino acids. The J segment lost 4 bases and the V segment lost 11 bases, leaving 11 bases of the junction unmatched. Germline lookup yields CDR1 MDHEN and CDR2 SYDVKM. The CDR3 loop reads CAVFGAGGYEQYF. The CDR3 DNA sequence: TGTGCCGTATTTGGGGCAGGGGGATACGAGCAGTACTTC.

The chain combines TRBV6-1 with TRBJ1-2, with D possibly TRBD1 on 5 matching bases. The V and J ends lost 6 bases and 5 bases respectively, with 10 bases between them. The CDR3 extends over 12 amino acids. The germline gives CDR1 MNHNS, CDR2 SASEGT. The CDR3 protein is CASRGRGYGYTF. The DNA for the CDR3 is TGTGCCAGCAGGGGGCGCGGGTATGGCTACACCTTC.

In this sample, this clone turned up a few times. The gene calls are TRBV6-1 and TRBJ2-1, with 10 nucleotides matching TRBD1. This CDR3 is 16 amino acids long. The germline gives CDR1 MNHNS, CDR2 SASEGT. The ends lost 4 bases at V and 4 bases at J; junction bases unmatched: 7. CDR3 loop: CASSGHDRGLYNEQFF. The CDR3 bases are TGTGCCAGCAGTGGGCATGACAGGGGGCTGTACAATGAGCAGTTCTTC.

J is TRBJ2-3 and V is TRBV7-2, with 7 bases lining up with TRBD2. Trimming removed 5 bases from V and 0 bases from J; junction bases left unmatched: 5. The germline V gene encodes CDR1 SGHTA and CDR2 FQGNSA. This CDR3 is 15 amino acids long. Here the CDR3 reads CASSPQTSSTDTQYF. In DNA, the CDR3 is TGTGCCAGCAGCCCACAGACTAGCAGCACAGATACGCAGTATTTT.

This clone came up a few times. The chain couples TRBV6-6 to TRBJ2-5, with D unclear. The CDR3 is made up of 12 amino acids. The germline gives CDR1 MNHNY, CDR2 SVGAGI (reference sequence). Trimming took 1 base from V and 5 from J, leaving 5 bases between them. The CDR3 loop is CASSYLYETQYF. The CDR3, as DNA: TGTGCCAGCAGTTACTTATACGAGACCCAGTACTTC.

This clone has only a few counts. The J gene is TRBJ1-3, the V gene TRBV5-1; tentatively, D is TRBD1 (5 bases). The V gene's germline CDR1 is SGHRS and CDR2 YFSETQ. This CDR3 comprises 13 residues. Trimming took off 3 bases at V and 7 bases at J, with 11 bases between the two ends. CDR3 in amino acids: CASSSGTLNTIYF. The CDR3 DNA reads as TGCGCCAGCAGCTCTGGGACGTTGAACACCATATATTTT.

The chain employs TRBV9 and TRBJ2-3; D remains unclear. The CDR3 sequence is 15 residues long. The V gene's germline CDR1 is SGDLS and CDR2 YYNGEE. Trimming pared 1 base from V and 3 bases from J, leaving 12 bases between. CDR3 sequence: CASSVLQSRTDTQYF. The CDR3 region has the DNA TGTGCCAGCAGCGTACTACAGAGTCGGACAGATACGCAGTATTTT.

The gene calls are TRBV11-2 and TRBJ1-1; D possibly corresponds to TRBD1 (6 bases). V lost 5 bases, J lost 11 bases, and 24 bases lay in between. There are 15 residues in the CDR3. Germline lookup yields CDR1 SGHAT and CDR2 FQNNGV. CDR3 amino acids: CASSPRTDRPGWAFF. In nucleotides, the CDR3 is TGTGCCAGCAGCCCCCGGACGGACAGACCCGGGTGGGCTTTCTTT.

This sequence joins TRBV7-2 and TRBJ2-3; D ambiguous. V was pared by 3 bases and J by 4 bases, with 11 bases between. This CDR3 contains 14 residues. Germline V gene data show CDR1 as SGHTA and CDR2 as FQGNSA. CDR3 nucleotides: TGTGCCAGCAGCTTTGGCGGCGGCGCAGATACGCAGTATTTT. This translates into CASSFGGGADTQYF.

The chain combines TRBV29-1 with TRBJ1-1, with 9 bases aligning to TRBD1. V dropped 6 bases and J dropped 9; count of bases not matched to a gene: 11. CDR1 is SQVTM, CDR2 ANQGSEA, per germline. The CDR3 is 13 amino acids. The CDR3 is CSVQTGGLSKAFF. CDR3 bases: TGCAGCGTGCAAACAGGGGGCCTGTCTAAAGCTTTCTTT.

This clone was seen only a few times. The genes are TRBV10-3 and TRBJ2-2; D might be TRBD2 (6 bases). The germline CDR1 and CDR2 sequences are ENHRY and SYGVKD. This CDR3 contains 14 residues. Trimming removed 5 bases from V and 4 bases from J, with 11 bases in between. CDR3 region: CAISPTSVTGELFF. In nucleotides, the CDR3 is TGTGCCATCAGTCCGACTAGTGTCACCGGGGAGCTGTTTTTT.

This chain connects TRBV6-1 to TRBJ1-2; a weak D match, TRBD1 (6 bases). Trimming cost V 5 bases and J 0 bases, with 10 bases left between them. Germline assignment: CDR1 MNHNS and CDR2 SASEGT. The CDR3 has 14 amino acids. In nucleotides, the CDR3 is TGTGCCAGCAGTTATGGGACAACTAACTATGGCTACACCTTC. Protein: CASSYGTTNYGYTF.

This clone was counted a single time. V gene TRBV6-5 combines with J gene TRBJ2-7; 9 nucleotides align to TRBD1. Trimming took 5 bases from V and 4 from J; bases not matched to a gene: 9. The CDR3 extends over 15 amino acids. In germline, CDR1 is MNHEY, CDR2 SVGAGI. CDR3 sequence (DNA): TGTGCCAGCAGTACCCCCGGGACAGGGTTATACGAGCAGTACTTC. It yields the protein CASSTPGTGLYEQYF.

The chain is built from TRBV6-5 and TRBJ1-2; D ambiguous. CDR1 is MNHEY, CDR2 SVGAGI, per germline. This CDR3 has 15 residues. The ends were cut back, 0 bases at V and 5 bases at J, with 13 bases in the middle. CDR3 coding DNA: TGTGCCAGCAGTTACTCGAGGCAGGAGGTTTATGGCTACACCTTC. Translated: CASSYSRQEVYGYTF.

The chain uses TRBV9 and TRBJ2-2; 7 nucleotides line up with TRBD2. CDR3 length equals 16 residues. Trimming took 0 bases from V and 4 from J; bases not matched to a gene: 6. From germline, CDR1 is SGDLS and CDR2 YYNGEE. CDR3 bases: TGTGCCAGCAGCGTAGTTGGTAGCGGGTTCACCGGGGAGCTGTTTTTT. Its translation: CASSVVGSGFTGELFF.

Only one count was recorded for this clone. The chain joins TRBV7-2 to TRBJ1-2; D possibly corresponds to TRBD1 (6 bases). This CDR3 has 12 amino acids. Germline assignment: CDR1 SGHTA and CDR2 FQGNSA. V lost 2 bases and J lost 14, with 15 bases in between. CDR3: CASSLSQGRGTF. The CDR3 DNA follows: TGTGCCAGCAGCTTATCCCAGGGGCGAGGAACCTTC.

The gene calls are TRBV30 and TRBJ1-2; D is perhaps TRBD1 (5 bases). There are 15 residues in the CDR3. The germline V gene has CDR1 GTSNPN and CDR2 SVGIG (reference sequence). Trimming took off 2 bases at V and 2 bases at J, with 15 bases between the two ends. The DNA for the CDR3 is TGTGCCTGGAGTTCGGTAACAAGGGGAAACTATGGCTACACCTTC. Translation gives CAWSSVTRGNYGYTF.

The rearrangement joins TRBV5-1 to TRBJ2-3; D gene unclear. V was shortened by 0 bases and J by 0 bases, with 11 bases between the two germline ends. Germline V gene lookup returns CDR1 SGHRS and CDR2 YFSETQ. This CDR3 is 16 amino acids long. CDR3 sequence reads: CASSLGRSTSTDTQYF. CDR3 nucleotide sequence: TGCGCCAGCAGCTTGGGACGCAGCACGAGCACAGATACGCAGTATTTT.

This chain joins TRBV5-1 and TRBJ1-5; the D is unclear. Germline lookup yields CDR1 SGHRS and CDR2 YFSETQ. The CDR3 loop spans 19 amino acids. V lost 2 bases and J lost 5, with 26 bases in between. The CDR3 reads CASSLEGTLWWPSYQPQHF. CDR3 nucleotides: TGCGCCAGCAGCTTAGAGGGAACTTTGTGGTGGCCTTCTTATCAGCCCCAGCATTTT.